This TCR beta chain emerged from a study of T cells expressing NK-cell markers. Looking at the study overall: HCMV seropositivity characterized most of the eight sequenced donors, and seronegativity one.

TCRdb reprocessed the 5' RACE reads and reports one entry per CDR3 protein, with no DNA. This listing includes some 410,000 distinct CDR3 sequences. What was sequenced was blood T cells: a sorted CD56 or NKG2C T cell subset, CD4+ or CD8+ T cells, or bulk PBMC T cells (not recorded which). The TCR comes from a woman aged 18 to 75 in good health.

The CDR3 reads CASSARGLPNTGELFF. The chain recombines TRBV2 with TRBJ2-2. Germline V CDR1 and CDR2: SNHLY, FYNNEI. The CDR3 is 16 amino acids.